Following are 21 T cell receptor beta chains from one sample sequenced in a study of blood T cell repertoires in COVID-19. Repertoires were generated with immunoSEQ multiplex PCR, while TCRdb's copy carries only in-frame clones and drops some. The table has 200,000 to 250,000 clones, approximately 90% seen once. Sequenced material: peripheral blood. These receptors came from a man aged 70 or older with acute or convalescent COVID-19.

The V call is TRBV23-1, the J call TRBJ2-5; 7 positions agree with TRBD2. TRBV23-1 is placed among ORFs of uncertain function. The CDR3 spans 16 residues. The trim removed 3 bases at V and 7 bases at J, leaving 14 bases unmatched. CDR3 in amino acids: CASSQGGRRELATQYF. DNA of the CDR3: TGCGCCAGCAGTCAGGGGGGAAGGCGGGAGCTAGCGACCCAGTACTTC.

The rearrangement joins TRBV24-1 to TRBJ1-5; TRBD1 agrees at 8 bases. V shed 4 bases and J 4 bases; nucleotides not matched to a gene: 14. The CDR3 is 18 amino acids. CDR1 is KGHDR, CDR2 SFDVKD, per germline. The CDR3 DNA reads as TGTGCCACCAGTGAGGGCCCCCAGGGGGCTAGGAGAAATCAGCCCCAGCATTTT. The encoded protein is CATSEGPQGARRNQPQHF.

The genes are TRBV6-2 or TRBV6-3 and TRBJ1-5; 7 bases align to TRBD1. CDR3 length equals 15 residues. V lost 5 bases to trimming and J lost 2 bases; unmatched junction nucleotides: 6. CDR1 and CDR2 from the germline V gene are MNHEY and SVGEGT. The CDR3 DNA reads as TGTGCCAGCAGTCCCAGGGGGAGAGGCAATCAGCCCCAGCATTTT. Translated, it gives CASSPRGRGNQPQHF.

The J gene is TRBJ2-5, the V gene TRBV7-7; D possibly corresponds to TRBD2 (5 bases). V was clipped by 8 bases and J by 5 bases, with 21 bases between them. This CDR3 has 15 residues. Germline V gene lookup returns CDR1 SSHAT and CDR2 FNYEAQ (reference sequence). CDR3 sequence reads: CASSPGLSGRETQYF. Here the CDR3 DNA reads TGTGCCAGCTCCCCCGGCCTCTCGGGAAGGGAGACCCAGTACTTC.

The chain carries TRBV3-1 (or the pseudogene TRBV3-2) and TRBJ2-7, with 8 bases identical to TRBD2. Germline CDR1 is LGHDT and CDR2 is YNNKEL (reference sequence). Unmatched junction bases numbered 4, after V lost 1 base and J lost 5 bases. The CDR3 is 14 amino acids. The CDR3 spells CASSQGSGSHEQYF. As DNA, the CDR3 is TGTGCCAGCAGCCAAGGGAGCGGGAGTCACGAGCAGTACTTC.

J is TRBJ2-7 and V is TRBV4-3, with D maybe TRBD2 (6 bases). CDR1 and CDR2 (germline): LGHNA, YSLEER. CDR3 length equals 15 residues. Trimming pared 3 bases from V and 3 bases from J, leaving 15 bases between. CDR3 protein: CASSQAVAAVYEQYF. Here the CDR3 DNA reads TGCGCCAGCAGCCAGGCCGTAGCGGCCGTCTACGAGCAGTACTTC.

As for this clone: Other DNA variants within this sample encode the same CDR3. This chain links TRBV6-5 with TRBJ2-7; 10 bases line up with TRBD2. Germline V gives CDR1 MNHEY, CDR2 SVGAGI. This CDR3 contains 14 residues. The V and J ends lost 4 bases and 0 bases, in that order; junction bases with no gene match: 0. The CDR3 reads CASSLAGGSYEQYF. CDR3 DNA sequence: TGTGCCAGCAGTTTAGCGGGAGGCTCCTACGAGCAGTACTTC.

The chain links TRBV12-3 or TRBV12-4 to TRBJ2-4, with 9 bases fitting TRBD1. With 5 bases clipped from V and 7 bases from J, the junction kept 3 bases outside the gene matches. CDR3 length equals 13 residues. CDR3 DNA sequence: TGTGCCAGCAGTCCCGGGACAGGGAACATTCAGTACTTC. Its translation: CASSPGTGNIQYF.

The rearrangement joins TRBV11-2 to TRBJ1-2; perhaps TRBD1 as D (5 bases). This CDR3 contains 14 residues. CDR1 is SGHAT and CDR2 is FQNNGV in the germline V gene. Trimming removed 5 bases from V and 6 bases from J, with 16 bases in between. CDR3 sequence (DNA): TGTGCCAGCAGCAAGTGGCAGGGCGTAGATGGCTACACCTTC. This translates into CASSKWQGVDGYTF.

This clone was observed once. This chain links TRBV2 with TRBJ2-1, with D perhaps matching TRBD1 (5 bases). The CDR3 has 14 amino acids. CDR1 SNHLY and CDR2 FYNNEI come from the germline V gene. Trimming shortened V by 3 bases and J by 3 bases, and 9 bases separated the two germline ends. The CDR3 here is CASSDIGDYNEQFF. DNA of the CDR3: TGTGCCAGCAGTGACATAGGGGACTACAATGAGCAGTTCTTC. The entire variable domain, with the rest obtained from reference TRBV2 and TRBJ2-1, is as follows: EPEVTQTPSHQVTQMGQEVILRCVPISNHLYFYWYRQILGQKVEFLVSFYNNEISEKSEIFDDQFSVERPDGSNFTLKIRSTKLEDSAMYFCASSDIGDYNEQFFGPGTRLTVL.

The DNA for the CDR3 is TGTGCCAGCAGCTTAAGAGGAGGACAGGGGCTCTCCTACAATGAGCAGTTCTTC. Encoded protein: CASSLRGGQGLSYNEQFF. This chain connects TRBV7-3 to TRBJ2-1; 9 nucleotides agree with TRBD1. V lost 1 base, J lost 0 bases, and 7 bases stayed unmatched. CDR1 and CDR2 (germline): SGHTA, FQGTGA. The CDR3 spans 18 residues.

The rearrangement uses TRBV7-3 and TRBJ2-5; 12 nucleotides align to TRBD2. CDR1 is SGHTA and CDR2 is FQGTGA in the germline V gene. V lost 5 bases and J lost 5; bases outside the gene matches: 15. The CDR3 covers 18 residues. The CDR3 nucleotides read TGTGCCAGCAGCCCCAGAGGGTCTAGCGGGAGGGCCGTCGAGACCCAGTACTTC. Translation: CASSPRGSSGRAVETQYF.

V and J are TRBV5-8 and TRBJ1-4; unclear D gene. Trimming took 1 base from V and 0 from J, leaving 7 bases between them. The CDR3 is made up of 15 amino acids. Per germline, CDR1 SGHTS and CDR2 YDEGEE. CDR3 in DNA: TGTGCCAGCAGCTTGTACGGGGCAACTAATGAAAAACTGTTTTTT. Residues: CASSLYGATNEKLFF.

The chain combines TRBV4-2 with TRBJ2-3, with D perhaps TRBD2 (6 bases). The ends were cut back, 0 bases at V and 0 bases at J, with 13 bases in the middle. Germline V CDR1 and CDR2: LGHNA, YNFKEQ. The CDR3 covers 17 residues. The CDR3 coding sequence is TGTGCCAGCAGCCAAGATAGGGGCGGGATAAGCACAGATACGCAGTATTTT. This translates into CASSQDRGGISTDTQYF.

The CDR3, as DNA: TGTGCCAGTAGCAGGGGGGCGGGTTATGGCTACACCTTC. Its translation is CASSRGAGYGYTF. The chain uses TRBV19 and TRBJ1-2, with TRBD1 identical over 7 bases. Germline V gene sequence: CDR1 LNHDA, CDR2 SQIVND (reference sequence). V gave up 6 bases and J gave up 5 bases; unmatched junction bases: 6. The CDR3 runs to 13 residues. The full variable domain, rest sourced from reference TRBV19 and TRBJ1-2, is DGGITQSPKYLFRKEGQNVTLSCEQNLNHDAMYWYRQDPGQGLRLIYYSQIVNDFQKGDIAEGYSVSREKKESFPLTVTSAQKNPTAFYLCASSRGAGYGYTFGSGTRLTVV.

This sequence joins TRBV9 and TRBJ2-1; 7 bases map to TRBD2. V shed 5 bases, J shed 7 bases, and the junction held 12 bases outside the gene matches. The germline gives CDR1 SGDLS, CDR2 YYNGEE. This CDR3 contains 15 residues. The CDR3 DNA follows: TGTGCCAGCAGTTTTAGCGGGTACTCGGGTAATGAGCAGTTCTTC. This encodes CASSFSGYSGNEQFF.

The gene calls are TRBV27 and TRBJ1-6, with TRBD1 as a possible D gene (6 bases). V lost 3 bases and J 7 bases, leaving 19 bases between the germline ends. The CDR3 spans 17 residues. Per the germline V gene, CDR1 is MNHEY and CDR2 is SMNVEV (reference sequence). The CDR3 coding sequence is TGTGCCAGCAGTTTGGACCGTAACAGGGCGGAAAATTCACCCCTCCACTTT. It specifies CASSLDRNRAENSPLHF.

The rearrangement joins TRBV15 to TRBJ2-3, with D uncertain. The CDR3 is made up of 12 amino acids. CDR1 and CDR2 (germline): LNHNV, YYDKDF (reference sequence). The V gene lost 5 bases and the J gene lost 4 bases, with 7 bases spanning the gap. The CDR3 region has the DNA TGTGCCACCAGCCTGAACTCAGATACGCAGTATTTT. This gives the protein CATSLNSDTQYF.

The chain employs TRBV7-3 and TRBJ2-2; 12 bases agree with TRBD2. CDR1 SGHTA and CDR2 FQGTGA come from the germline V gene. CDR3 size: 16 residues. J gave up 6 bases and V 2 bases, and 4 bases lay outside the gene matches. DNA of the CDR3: TGTGCCAGCAGCTTAGAACTAGCGGGAGGCGCCGGGGAGCTGTTTTTT. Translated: CASSLELAGGAGELFF.

DNA for the CDR3: TGTGCCAGCAGCCCTAGGGACAGGAACACTGAAGCTTTCTTT. This encodes CASSPRDRNTEAFF. The chain carries TRBV3-1 (or the pseudogene TRBV3-2) and TRBJ1-1, with 7 nucleotides matching TRBD1. Per germline, CDR1 LGHDT and CDR2 YNNKEL (reference sequence). CDR3 size: 14 residues. V lost 4 bases to trimming and J lost 1 base; unmatched junction nucleotides: 3.

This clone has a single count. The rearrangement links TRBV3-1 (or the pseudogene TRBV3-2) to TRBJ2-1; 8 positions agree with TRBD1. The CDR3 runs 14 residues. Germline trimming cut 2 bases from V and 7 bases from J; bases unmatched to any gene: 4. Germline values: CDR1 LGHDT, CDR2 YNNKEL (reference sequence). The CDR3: CASSQSGGSNEQFF. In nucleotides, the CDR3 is TGTGCCAGCAGCCAATCAGGGGGCTCGAATGAGCAGTTCTTC.